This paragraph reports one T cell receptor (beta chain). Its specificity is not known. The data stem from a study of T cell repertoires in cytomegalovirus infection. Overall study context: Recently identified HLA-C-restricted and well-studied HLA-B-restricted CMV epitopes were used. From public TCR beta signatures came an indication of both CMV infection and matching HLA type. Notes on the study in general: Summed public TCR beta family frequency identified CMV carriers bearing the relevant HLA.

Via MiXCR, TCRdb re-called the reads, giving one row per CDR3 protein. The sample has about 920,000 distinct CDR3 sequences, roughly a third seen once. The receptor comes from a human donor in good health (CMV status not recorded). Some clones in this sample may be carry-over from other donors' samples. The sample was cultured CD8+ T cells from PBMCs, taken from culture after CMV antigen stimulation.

As DNA, the CDR3 is TGCGCCAGCAGCTTGGGGGACAAATCCAACTATGGCTACACCTTC. It translates to CASSLGDKSNYGYTF. The chain employs TRBV5-1 and TRBJ1-2, with D perhaps matching TRBD1 (6 bases). This CDR3 is built from 15 residues. CDR1 is SGHRS and CDR2 is YFSETQ in the germline V gene. V lost 0 bases to trimming and J lost 2 bases, with 11 bases between them.